This TCR beta chain stems from a study of T-cell reconstitution after alpha-beta-depleted transplantation in children. Study-wide points: Hyperexpanded clones declined; after one year, newly produced T cells mostly supplied diversity.

Looked up from germline, CDR1 is LGHNA and CDR2 is YNFKEQ. The CDR3 runs 13 residues. V lost 3 bases and J 5 bases, leaving 11 bases between the germline ends. This clonotype occurred many times. Its antigen is not known. Researchers prepared the TCRbeta library using unique molecular identifiers, the study reports. MiXCR, run by TCRdb on the PCR reads, gives a single entry per CDR3 protein. The data hold 250,000 or so distinct CDR3 sequences, with roughly 8% observed a single time. The receptor's source is a male patient aged 10 to 17 who had a stem cell transplant for acute lymphoblastic leukemia, so the T cells may come from the graft donor. The genes are TRBV4-2 and TRBJ2-7; unclear D gene. The source material was PBMCs, mostly from graft donor cells, sampled 180 days after TCRalphabeta/CD19-depleted stem cell transplant. CDR3 bases: TGTGCCAGCAGCCACCCGACCCGGAACGAGCAGTACTTC. Its protein product is CASSHPTRNEQYF.